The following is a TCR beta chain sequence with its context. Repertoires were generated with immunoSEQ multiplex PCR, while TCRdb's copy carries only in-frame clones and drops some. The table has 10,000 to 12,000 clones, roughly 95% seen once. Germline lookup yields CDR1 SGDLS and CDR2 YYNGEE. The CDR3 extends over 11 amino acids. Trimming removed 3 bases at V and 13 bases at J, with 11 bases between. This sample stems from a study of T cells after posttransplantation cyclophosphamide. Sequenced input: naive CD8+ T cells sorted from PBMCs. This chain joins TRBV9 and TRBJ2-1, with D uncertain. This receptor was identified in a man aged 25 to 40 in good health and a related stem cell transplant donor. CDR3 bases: TGTGCCAGCAGCGCCAATGTAGAACAGTTCTTC. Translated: CASSANVEQFF. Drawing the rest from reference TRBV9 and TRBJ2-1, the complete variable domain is DSGVTQTPKHLITATGQRVTLRCSPRSGDLSVYWYQQSLDQGLQFLIQYYNGEERAKGNILERFSAQQFPDLHSELNLSSLELGDSALYFCASSANVEQFFGPGTRLTVL.